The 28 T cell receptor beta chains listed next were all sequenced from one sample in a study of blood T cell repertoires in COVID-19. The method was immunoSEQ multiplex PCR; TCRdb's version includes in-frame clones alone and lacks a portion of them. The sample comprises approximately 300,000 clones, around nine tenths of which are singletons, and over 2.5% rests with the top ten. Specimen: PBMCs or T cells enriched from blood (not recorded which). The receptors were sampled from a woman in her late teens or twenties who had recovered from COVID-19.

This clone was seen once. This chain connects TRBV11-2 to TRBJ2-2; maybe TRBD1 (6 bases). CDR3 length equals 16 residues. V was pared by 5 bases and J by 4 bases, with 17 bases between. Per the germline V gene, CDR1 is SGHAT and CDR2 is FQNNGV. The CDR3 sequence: CASSLHPGTSTGELFF. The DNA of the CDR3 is TGTGCCAGCAGCCTACACCCCGGGACAAGCACCGGGGAGCTGTTTTTT.

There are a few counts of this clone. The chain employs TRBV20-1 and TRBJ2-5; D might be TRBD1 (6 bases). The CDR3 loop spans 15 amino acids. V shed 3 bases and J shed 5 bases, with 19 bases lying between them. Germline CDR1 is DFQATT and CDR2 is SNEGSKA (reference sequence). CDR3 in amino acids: CSASSYAGAKETQYF. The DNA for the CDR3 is TGCAGTGCTAGTTCTTATGCAGGGGCGAAGGAGACCCAGTACTTC.

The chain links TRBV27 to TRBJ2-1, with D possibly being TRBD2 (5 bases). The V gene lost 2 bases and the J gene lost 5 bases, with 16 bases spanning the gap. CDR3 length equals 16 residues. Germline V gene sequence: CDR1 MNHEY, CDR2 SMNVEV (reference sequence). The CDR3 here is CASSLIAGNSNNEQFF. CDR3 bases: TGTGCCAGCAGTTTAATCGCGGGTAACAGCAACAATGAGCAGTTCTTC.

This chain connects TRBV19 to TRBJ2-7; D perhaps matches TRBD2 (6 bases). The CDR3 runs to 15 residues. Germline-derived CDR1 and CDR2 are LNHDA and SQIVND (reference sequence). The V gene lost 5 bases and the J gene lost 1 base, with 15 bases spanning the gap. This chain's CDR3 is CASSRRRDSSYEQYF. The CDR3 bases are TGTGCCAGTAGTCGACGGAGGGATTCATCCTACGAGCAGTACTTC.

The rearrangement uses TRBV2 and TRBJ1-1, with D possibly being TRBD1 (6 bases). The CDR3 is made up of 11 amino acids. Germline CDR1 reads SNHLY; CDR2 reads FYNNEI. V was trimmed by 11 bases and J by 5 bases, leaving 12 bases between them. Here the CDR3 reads CAQGGGTEAFF. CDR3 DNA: TGTGCCCAAGGGGGGGGGACTGAAGCTTTCTTT.

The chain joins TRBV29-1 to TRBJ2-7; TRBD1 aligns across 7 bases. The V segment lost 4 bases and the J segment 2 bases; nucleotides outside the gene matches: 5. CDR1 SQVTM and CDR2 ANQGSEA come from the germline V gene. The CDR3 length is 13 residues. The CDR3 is CSVAQGVTYEQYF. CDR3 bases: TGCAGCGTTGCTCAGGGGGTTACCTACGAGCAGTACTTC.

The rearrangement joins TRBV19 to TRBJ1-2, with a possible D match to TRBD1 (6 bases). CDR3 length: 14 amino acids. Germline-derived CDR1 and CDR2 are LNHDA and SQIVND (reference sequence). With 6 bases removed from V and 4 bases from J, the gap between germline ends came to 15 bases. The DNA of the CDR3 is TGTGCCAGTAGCACCCAGGGAGGGGGCTATGGCTACACCTTC. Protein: CASSTQGGGYGYTF.

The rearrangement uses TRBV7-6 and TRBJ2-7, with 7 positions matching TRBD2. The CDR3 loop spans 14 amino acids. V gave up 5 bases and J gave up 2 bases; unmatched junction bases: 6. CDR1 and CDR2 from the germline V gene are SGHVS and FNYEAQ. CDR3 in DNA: TGTGCCAGCAGCCCGGCTAGCGGCGCCTACGAGCAGTACTTC. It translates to CASSPASGAYEQYF.

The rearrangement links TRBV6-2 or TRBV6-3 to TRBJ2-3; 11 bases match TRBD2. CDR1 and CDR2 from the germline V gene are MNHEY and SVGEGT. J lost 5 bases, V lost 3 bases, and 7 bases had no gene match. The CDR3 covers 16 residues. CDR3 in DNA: TGTGCCAGCAGTTATATTAGCGGGGGGGAAGTAGATACGCAGTATTTT. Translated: CASSYISGGEVDTQYF.

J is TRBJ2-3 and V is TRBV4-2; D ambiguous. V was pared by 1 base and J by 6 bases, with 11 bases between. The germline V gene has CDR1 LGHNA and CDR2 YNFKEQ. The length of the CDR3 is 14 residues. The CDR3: CASSQARYADTQYF. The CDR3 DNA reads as TGTGCCAGCAGCCAAGCTAGGTACGCCGATACGCAGTATTTT.

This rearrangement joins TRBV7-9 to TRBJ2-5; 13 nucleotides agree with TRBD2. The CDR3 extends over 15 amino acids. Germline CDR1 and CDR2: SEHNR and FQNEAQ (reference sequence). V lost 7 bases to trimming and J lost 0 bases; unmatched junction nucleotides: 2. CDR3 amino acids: CASMGTSGNQETQYF. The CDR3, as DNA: TGTGCCAGCATGGGGACTAGCGGGAACCAAGAGACCCAGTACTTC. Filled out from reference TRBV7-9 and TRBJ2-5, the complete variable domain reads DTGVSQNPRHKITKRGQNVTFRCDPISEHNRLYWYRQTLGQGPEFLTYFQNEAQLEKSRLLSDRFSAERPKGSFSTLEIQRTEQGDSAMYLCASMGTSGNQETQYFGPGTRLLVL.

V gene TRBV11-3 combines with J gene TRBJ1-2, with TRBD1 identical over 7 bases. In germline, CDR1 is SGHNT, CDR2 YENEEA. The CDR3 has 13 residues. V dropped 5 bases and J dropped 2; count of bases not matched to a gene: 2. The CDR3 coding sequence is TGTGCCAGCAGCCCGGGACAGAACTATGGCTACACCTTC. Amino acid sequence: CASSPGQNYGYTF. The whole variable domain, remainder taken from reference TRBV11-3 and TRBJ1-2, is EAGVVQSPRYKIIEKKQPVAFWCNPISGHNTLYWYLQNLGQGPELLIRYENEEAVDDSQLPKDRFSAERLKGVDSTLKIQPAELGDSAVYLCASSPGQNYGYTFGSGTRLTVV.

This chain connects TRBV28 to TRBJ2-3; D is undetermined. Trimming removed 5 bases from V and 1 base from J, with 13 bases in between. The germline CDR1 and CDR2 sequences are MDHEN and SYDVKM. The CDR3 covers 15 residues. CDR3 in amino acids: CASSPRPRGTDTQYF. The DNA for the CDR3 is TGTGCCAGCAGTCCCAGACCTCGGGGCACAGATACGCAGTATTTT.

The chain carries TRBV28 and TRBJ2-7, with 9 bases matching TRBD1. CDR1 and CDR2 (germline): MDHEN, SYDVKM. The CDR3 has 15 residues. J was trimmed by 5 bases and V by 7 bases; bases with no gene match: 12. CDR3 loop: CASTSRGQGIDEQYF. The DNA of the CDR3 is TGTGCCAGCACCTCCCGCGGACAGGGGATTGACGAGCAGTACTTC.

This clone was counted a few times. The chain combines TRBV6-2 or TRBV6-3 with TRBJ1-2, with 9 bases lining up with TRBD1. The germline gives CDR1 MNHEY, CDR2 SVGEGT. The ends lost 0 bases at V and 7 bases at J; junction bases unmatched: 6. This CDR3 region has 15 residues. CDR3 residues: CASSYSQGARSGYTF. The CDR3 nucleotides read TGTGCCAGCAGTTACTCACAGGGGGCGCGTTCTGGCTACACCTTC.

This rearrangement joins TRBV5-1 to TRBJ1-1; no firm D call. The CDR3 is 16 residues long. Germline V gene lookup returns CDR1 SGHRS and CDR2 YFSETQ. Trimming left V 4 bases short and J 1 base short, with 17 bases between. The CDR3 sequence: CASSPEVAVKNTEAFF. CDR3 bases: TGCGCCAGCAGCCCGGAGGTTGCTGTCAAGAACACTGAAGCTTTCTTT.

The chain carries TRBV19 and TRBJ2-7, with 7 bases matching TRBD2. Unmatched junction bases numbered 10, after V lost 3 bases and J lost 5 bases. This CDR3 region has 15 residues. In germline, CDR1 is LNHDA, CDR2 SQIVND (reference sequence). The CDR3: CASSIVWTRLNEQYF. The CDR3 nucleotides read TGTGCCAGTAGTATCGTCTGGACTAGGCTAAACGAGCAGTACTTC.

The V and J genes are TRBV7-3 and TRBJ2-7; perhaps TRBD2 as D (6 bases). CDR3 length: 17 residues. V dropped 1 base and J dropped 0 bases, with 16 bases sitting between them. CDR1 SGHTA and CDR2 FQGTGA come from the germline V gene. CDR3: CASSLNPAGTDSYEQYF. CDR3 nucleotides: TGTGCCAGCAGCTTAAATCCGGCGGGAACCGACTCCTACGAGCAGTACTTC.

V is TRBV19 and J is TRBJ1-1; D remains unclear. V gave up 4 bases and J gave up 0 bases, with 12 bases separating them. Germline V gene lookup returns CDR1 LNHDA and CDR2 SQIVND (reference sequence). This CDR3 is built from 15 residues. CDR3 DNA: TGTGCCAGTAGTACCAACAGCCTCTTGAACACTGAAGCTTTCTTT. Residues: CASSTNSLLNTEAFF. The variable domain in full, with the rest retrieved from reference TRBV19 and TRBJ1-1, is DGGITQSPKYLFRKEGQNVTLSCEQNLNHDAMYWYRQDPGQGLRLIYYSQIVNDFQKGDIAEGYSVSREKKESFPLTVTSAQKNPTAFYLCASSTNSLLNTEAFFGQGTRLTVV.

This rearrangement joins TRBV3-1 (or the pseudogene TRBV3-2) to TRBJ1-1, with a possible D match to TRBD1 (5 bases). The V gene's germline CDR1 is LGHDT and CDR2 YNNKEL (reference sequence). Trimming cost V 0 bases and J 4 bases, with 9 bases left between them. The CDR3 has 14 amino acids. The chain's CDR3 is CASSQEGRGTEAFF. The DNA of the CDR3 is TGTGCCAGCAGCCAAGAGGGTAGGGGCACTGAAGCTTTCTTT.

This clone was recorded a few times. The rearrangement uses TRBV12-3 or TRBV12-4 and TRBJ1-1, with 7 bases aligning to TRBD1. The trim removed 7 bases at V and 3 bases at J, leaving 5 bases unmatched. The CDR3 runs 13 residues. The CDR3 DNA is TGTGCCAGCACCGCAACAGGGGACACTGAAGCTTTCTTT. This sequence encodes CASTATGDTEAFF.

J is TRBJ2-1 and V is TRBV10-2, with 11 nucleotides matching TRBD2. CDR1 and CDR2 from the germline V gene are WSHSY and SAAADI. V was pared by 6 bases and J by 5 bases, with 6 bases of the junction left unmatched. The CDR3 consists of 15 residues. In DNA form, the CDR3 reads TGCGCCAGCAGGACCGGGACTAGCGGCGACAATGAGCAGTTCTTC. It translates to CASRTGTSGDNEQFF.

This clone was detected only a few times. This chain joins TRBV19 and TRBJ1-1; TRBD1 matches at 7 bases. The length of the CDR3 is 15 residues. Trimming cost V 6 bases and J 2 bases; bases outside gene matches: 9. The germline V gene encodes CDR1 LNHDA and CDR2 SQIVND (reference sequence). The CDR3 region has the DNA TGTGCCAGTAGAGGACAGGCGCAAATCAACACTGAAGCTTTCTTT. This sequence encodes CASRGQAQINTEAFF.

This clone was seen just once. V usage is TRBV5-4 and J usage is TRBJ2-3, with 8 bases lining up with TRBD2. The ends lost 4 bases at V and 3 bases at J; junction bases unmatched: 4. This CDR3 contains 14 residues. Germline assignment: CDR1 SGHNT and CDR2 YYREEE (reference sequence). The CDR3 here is CASSKGGRTDTQYF. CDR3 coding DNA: TGTGCCAGCAGCAAGGGCGGGAGGACAGATACGCAGTATTTT.

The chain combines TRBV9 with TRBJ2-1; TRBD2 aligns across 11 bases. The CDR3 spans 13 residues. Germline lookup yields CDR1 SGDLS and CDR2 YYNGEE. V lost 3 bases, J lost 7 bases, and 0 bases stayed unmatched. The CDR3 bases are TGTGCCAGCAGCGGGACTAGCGGGAATGAGCAGTTCTTC. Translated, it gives CASSGTSGNEQFF.

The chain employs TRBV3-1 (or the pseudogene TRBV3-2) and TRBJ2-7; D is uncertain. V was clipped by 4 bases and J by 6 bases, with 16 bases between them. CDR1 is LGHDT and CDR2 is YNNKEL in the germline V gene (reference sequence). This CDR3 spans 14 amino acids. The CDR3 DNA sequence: TGTGCCAGCAGCCTCCAACCGGTGTCACGCGAGCAGTACTTC. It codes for CASSLQPVSREQYF.

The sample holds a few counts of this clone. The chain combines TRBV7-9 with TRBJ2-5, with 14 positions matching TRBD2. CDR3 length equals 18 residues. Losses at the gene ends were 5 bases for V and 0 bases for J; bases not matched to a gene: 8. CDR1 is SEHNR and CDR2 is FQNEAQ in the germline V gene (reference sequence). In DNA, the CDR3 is TGTGCCAGCAGCCAGGGGACTAGCGGGGGCCTGTACCAAGAGACCCAGTACTTC. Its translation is CASSQGTSGGLYQETQYF.

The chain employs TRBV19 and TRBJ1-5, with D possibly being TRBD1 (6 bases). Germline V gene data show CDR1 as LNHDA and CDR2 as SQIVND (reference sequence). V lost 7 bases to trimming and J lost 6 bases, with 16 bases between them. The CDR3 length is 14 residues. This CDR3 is CASTPGGGAQPQHF. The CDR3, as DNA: TGTGCCAGTACCCCGGGCGGGGGGGCTCAGCCCCAGCATTTT.